Following are 23 T cell receptor beta chains from one sample sequenced in a study of CD8 T cells in ankylosing spondylitis. Findings of the study overall: In ankylosing spondylitis blood, a motif of roughly eight highly homologous TCR beta variants appeared characteristic.

From the 5' RACE reads, TCRdb called clonotypes with MiXCR, one entry per CDR3 protein. The sample lists fewer than 550,000 distinct CDR3 sequences, 5.3% occurring once. No cognate antigen is known for these TCRs. Material for sequencing was blood, either unsorted or a sorted T cell fraction (not recorded which). The origin of the receptors is a male donor with ankylosing spondylitis.

This clonotype appeared many times. The gene calls are TRBV7-2 and TRBJ2-3; TRBD1 aligns across 7 bases. The germline gives CDR1 SGHTA, CDR2 FQGNSA. This CDR3 has 12 residues. Unmatched junction bases numbered 9, after V lost 3 bases and J lost 15 bases. Here the CDR3 DNA reads TGTGCCAGCAGCTTCGGCGAGACAGGGTCATATTTT. Amino acids: CASSFGETGSYF.

This clonotype was picked up many times. The genes are TRBV15 and TRBJ2-1, with TRBD1 identical over 11 bases. V lost 5 bases to trimming and J lost 7 bases; unmatched junction nucleotides: 4. CDR3 length equals 14 residues. Germline loops: CDR1 LNHNV, CDR2 YYDKDF (reference sequence). CDR3 protein: CATSPGQGVNEQFF. CDR3 nucleotide sequence: TGTGCCACCAGCCCGGGACAGGGGGTAAATGAGCAGTTCTTC.

This clonotype was detected many times. V usage is TRBV20-1 and J usage is TRBJ1-2; no clear D. CDR1 DFQATT and CDR2 SNEGSKA come from the germline V gene (reference sequence). Trimming cost V 5 bases and J 0 bases, with 7 bases left between them. The CDR3 sequence is 12 residues long. In DNA form, the CDR3 reads TGCAGTGCTCCTTACTCTAACTATGGCTACACCTTC. Residues: CSAPYSNYGYTF.

This clonotype showed up many times. This sequence joins TRBV29-1 and TRBJ2-5; TRBD2 might be the D (5 bases). The CDR3 has 15 amino acids. CDR1 SQVTM and CDR2 ANQGSEA come from the germline V gene. The V end lost 4 bases, the J end lost 3 bases, and 18 bases lay between the germline ends. The CDR3 spells CSVGPRADREETQYF. The CDR3, as DNA: TGCAGCGTTGGACCCCGAGCGGACCGAGAAGAGACCCAGTACTTC.

This clonotype showed up many times. CDR3 region: CASSPTGNPTYNEQFF. The DNA of the CDR3 is TGTGCCAGCAGCCCGACCGGGAACCCAACCTACAATGAGCAGTTCTTC. The J gene is TRBJ2-1, the V gene TRBV12-3 or TRBV12-4; tentative D call: TRBD2 (5 bases). Trimming shortened V by 6 bases and J by 2 bases, and 17 bases separated the two germline ends. The CDR3 sequence is 16 residues long.

This clonotype was recorded at least ten times. This sequence joins TRBV6-1 and TRBJ1-4, with D unclear. There are 14 residues in the CDR3. Trimming stripped 6 bases from V and 3 bases from J, with 11 bases between. Germline V gene lookup returns CDR1 MNHNS and CDR2 SASEGT. CDR3 sequence: CASRTYRANEKLFF. In nucleotides, the CDR3 is TGTGCCAGCAGGACTTATAGGGCTAATGAAAAACTGTTTTTT.

This clonotype was recorded a few times. The chain joins TRBV5-1 to TRBJ2-3; the D is unclear. This CDR3 region has 15 residues. V was cut by 1 base and J by 0 bases, with 9 bases left in between. Germline lookup yields CDR1 SGHRS and CDR2 YFSETQ. The CDR3 nucleotides are TGCGCCAGCAGCTTGTGGACGCAAAGCACAGATACGCAGTATTTT. It translates to CASSLWTQSTDTQYF.

This clonotype was found many times. V is TRBV3-1 and J is TRBJ2-2, with D unresolved. Looked up from germline, CDR1 is LGHDT and CDR2 is YNNKEL (reference sequence). The CDR3 extends over 12 amino acids. Trimming cost V 2 bases and J 5 bases, with 3 bases left between them. The chain's CDR3 is CASSQPTGELFF. CDR3 coding DNA: TGTGCCAGCAGCCAACCTACCGGGGAGCTGTTTTTT. The full variable domain, in which reference TRBV3-1 and TRBJ2-2 provide the parts outside the CDR3, is DTAVSQTPKYLVTQMGNDKSIKCEQNLGHDTMYWYKQDSKKFLKIMFSYNNKELIINETVPNRFSPKSPDKAHLNLHINSLELGDSAVYFCASSQPTGELFFGEGSRLTVL.

This clonotype was observed many times. The rearrangement uses TRBV7-8 and TRBJ1-2; perhaps TRBD1 as D (6 bases). Trimming took 5 bases from V and 7 from J, leaving 8 bases between them. This CDR3 spans 11 amino acids. Germline CDR1 reads SGHVS; CDR2 reads FQNEAQ. The CDR3, as DNA: TGTGCCAGCAGCCCGGGGGCTGGCTACACCTTC. Amino acid sequence: CASSPGAGYTF. Drawing the rest from reference TRBV7-8 and TRBJ1-2, the complete variable domain is GAGVSQSPRYKVAKRGQDVALRCDPISGHVSLFWYQQALGQGPEFLTYFQNEAQLDKSGLPSDRFFAERPEGSVSTLKIQRTQQEDSAVYLCASSPGAGYTFGSGTRLTVV.

This clonotype was seen a few times. The chain links TRBV11-1 to TRBJ2-6, with a tentative D call TRBD1 (5 bases). CDR3 size: 19 residues. CDR1 and CDR2 from the germline V gene are SGHAT and FQDESV (reference sequence). Trimming cost V 4 bases and J 4 bases, with 23 bases left between them. The chain's CDR3 is CASSSQGFSPSGGANVLTF. The CDR3 coding sequence is TGTGCCAGCAGCTCGCAGGGCTTCTCCCCCTCTGGAGGGGCCAACGTCCTGACTTTC.

V and J are TRBV6-1 and TRBJ2-7; 7 positions agree with TRBD2. There are 13 residues in the CDR3. Trimming at V came to 3 bases and at J to 12 bases, leaving 11 bases not matched to a gene. In germline, CDR1 is MNHNS, CDR2 SASEGT. CDR3 residues: CASSERRERDWYF. The CDR3 region has the DNA TGTGCCAGCAGTGAGCGGCGGGAGAGGGATTGGTACTTC.

This clonotype was seen repeatedly, ten times or more. The V gene is TRBV5-1, the J gene TRBJ1-6; tentatively, D is TRBD1 (6 bases). Looked up from germline, CDR1 is SGHRS and CDR2 is YFSETQ. V was clipped by 1 base and J by 3 bases, with 8 bases between them. The CDR3 consists of 15 residues. Written as DNA, the CDR3 is TGCGCCAGCAGCTTGACAGGGTTCTATAATTCACCCCTCCACTTT. This gives the protein CASSLTGFYNSPLHF.

The V gene is TRBV9, the J gene TRBJ2-7; 14 bases map to TRBD2. The CDR3 is made up of 18 amino acids. The germline CDR1 and CDR2 sequences are SGDLS and YYNGEE. The J segment lost 4 bases and the V segment lost 3 bases, leaving 12 bases of the junction unmatched. The CDR3 spells CASSATEGLAGESYEQYF. The CDR3 DNA sequence: TGTGCCAGCAGCGCCACGGAGGGACTAGCGGGAGAGAGTTACGAGCAGTACTTC.

The table lists this clonotype with many counts. The rearrangement links TRBV4-2 to TRBJ1-1; possibly TRBD1 for D (6 bases). Germline-derived CDR1 and CDR2 are LGHNA and YNFKEQ. The CDR3 loop spans 16 amino acids. The V end lost 4 bases, the J end lost 1 base, and 16 bases lay between the germline ends. The CDR3 loop reads CASSPRQGLGNTEAFF. The CDR3 DNA follows: TGTGCCAGCAGCCCACGGCAGGGGTTGGGGAACACTGAAGCTTTCTTT.

This clonotype has at least ten counts. The chain is built from TRBV20-1 and TRBJ2-5; TRBD2 agrees at 9 bases. The length of the CDR3 is 14 residues. Per germline, CDR1 DFQATT and CDR2 SNEGSKA (reference sequence). Trimming removed 6 bases from V and 6 bases from J; junction bases left unmatched: 11. The CDR3 is CSALPTSGFKTQYF. In DNA, the CDR3 is TGCAGTGCACTACCCACTAGCGGGTTCAAGACCCAGTACTTC.

This clonotype was recorded many times. CDR3 protein: CASSSPEGATNEKLFF. The CDR3 region has the DNA TGTGCCAGCAGCTCCCCAGAGGGGGCAACTAATGAAAAACTGTTTTTT. This sequence joins TRBV7-9 and TRBJ1-4; TRBD1 is a possible D gene (6 bases). The CDR3 sequence is 16 residues long. Trimming cost V 4 bases and J 0 bases, with 12 bases left between them. The germline gives CDR1 SEHNR, CDR2 FQNEAQ (reference sequence). Complete variable domain (other parts from reference TRBV7-9 and TRBJ1-4): DTGVSQNPRHKITKRGQNVTFRCDPISEHNRLYWYRQTLGQGPEFLTYFQNEAQLEKSRLLSDRFSAERPKGSFSTLEIQRTEQGDSAMYLCASSSPEGATNEKLFFGSGTQLSVL.

This clonotype showed up many times. This rearrangement joins TRBV20-1 to TRBJ1-1; unclear D gene. CDR3 size: 12 residues. Germline lookup yields CDR1 DFQATT and CDR2 SNEGSKA (reference sequence). V lost 6 bases and J lost 3, with 11 bases in between. Here the CDR3 DNA reads TGCAGTGCGTCGGAGAGAGACACTGAAGCTTTCTTT. Its translation: CSASERDTEAFF.

This clonotype was seen ten or more times. The rearrangement links TRBV7-6 to TRBJ2-7, with D perhaps being TRBD1 or TRBD2 (5 bases each). This CDR3 spans 13 amino acids. Germline CDR1 reads SGHVS; CDR2 reads FNYEAQ. The V gene lost 4 bases and the J gene lost 9 bases, with 16 bases spanning the gap. CDR3 DNA sequence: TGTGCCAGCAGCTCTATAAGAGGGGAGAGGCAGTACTTC. Translating it yields CASSSIRGERQYF.

This clonotype came up many times. The chain uses TRBV29-1 and TRBJ1-2; the D is unclear. Germline V CDR1 and CDR2: SQVTM, ANQGSEA. CDR3 length: 13 residues. V gave up 7 bases and J gave up 1 base, with 13 bases separating them. CDR3 nucleotides: TGCAGCGCCGAACCGGGGTTTAACTATGGCTACACCTTC. This sequence encodes CSAEPGFNYGYTF.

Many counts were recorded for this clonotype. The genes are TRBV12-3 or TRBV12-4 and TRBJ2-1; the match to TRBD2 covers 14 bases. J lost 10 bases, V lost 7 bases, and 9 bases had no gene match. The CDR3 has 15 amino acids. The CDR3 sequence: CASTLRLAGGREQFF. In nucleotides, the CDR3 is TGTGCCAGCACCTTGAGACTAGCGGGGGGGCGCGAGCAGTTCTTC.

The chain recombines TRBV5-1 with TRBJ2-4, with D possibly being TRBD2 (5 bases). CDR1 is SGHRS, CDR2 YFSETQ, per germline. V was pared by 0 bases and J by 7 bases, with 23 bases between. CDR3 size: 18 residues. The CDR3 DNA follows: TGCGCCAGCAGCTTGGAATTAGGGCTAGCTTTCCCCCTCAACATTCAGTACTTC. Translating gives CASSLELGLAFPLNIQYF.

This clonotype was seen at least ten times. This chain links TRBV7-9 with TRBJ2-1; D is tentatively TRBD1 or TRBD2 (5 bases each). The V and J ends lost 3 bases and 9 bases respectively, with 9 bases between them. Germline loops: CDR1 SEHNR, CDR2 FQNEAQ (reference sequence). This CDR3 is 12 amino acids long. CDR3 loop: CASSLGVGEQFF. The CDR3 DNA reads as TGTGCCAGCAGCTTGGGGGTTGGTGAGCAGTTCTTC.

Notes on this clonotype: A read error is possible here, since a much larger clone lies one base away. The genes are TRBV9 and TRBJ2-7, with a tentative D call TRBD2 (5 bases). Trimming cost V 3 bases and J 2 bases, with 9 bases left between them. CDR3 length equals 13 residues. The germline V gene has CDR1 SGDLS and CDR2 YYNGEE. The CDR3 loop is CASSASGAYEQYF. The CDR3 DNA sequence: TGTGCCAGCAGCGCGAGCGGAGCCTACGAGCAGTACTTC.